A selection of T cell receptor beta chains follows, all from one sample in a study of T-cell memory formation after mild COVID-19. TCRdb reprocessed the 5' RACE reads with MiXCR, giving one entry per CDR3 protein. The data show around 250,000 distinct CDR3 sequences, 15% seen once. Sequencing input: PBMCs or a T cell subset sorted from them (not recorded which). Every receptor here comes from an adult woman who had mild COVID-19 (a few samples of this study predate the infection). Cell type and time point are not known. Both conserved end residues are part of each CDR3. Fields, in order: J gene, D gene, clone size, V gene, CDR3 DNA, CDR3 protein. A D gene is named only where the DNA matches it firmly. For some rows the clone size is stated as once, few or many, or as a class when expanded; others skip it.

TRBJ2-5 | NA | NA | TRBV27 | TGTGCCAGCAGCCAGTACACAGGGATCGGGGAGACCCAGTACTTC | CASSQYTGIGETQYF
TRBJ2-5 | TRBD1 | few | TRBV7-2 | TGTGCCACAAGGGACAGGGCCGTGTCGGGGACCCAGTACTTC | CATRDRAVSGTQYF
TRBJ2-2 | NA | NA | TRBV6-5 | TGTGCCAGCAGTTACGGGCGGTCGCTCACCGGGGAGCTGTTTTTT | CASSYGRSLTGELFF
TRBJ1-1 | NA | few | TRBV9 | TGTGCCAGCAGCTCTCAGGCAGGGAGGGCTTTCTTT | CASSSQAGRAFF
TRBJ2-1 | NA | NA | TRBV25-1 | TGTGCCAGCGACTACCAGAACAAGCAGTTCTTC | CASDYQNKQFF
TRBJ2-1 | TRBD1 | few | TRBV25-1 | TGTGCCAGCAGTGGCTTACCGGGACAGGGACGTAATGAGCAGTTCTTC | CASSGLPGQGRNEQFF
TRBJ2-7 | NA | NA | TRBV13 | TGTGCCAGCAGCTTACGGGGTAGCAGGTACGAGCAGTACTTC | CASSLRGSRYEQYF
TRBJ1-2 | NA | many | TRBV4-3 | TGCGCCAGCAGCCAAGATCGCTGGTCCAACTATGGCTACACCTTC | CASSQDRWSNYGYTF
TRBJ1-5 | NA | few | TRBV21-1 | TGTGCCAGCAGCAAAGTAATTGGGACAGGGGTCAATCAGCCCCAGCATTTT | CASSKVIGTGVNQPQHF
TRBJ2-7 | NA | NA | TRBV7-2 | TGTGCCAGCAGCTTAGTGAGGGGCCCCTACGAGCAGTACTTC | CASSLVRGPYEQYF
TRBJ2-1 | TRBD2 | few | TRBV7-6 | TGTGCCAGCAGCCGAGGACTAGCGGGGGGGGAGCAGTTCTTC | CASSRGLAGGEQFF
TRBJ2-3 | TRBD1 | NA | TRBV10-3 | TGTGCCATCAACGGACAGGGGGCTGCAGATACGCAGTATTTT | CAINGQGAADTQYF
TRBJ2-3 | TRBD2 | many | TRBV20-1 | TGCAGTGCGCTACCGGGACTAGCGGGAGGCACAGATACGCAGTATTTT | CSALPGLAGGTDTQYF
TRBJ2-1 | TRBD2 | NA | TRBV7-9 | TGTGCCAGCAGCCGCGGACTAGCGGGAGTCGGTGAGCAGTTCTTC | CASSRGLAGVGEQFF
TRBJ1-5 | NA | NA | TRBV11-2 | TGTGCCAGCAGCGCTCTCGGGGGAGGACAGCCCCAGCATTTT | CASSALGGGQPQHF
TRBJ1-2 | NA | few | TRBV30 | TGTGCCTGGCGGCTAGATGCCCAGGGGAACTATGGCTACACCTTC | CAWRLDAQGNYGYTF
TRBJ2-5 | NA | NA | TRBV24-1 | TGTGCCACGGCCCTAGGGTCATCAGAGACCCAGTACTTC | CATALGSSETQYF
TRBJ2-7 | NA | few | TRBV20-1 | TGCAGTGCTAGAGATCTCCAGGGACGTTACGAGCAGTACTTC | CSARDLQGRYEQYF
TRBJ2-3 | NA | once | TRBV7-3 | TGTGCCAGCAGCTACGTTGACTGGGATACGCAGTATTTT | CASSYVDWDTQYF
TRBJ2-1 | NA | many | TRBV12-3/TRBV12-4 | TGTGCCAGCAGTCCCCCCGAGCAACAATTCTCCTACAATGAGCAGTTCTTC | CASSPPEQQFSYNEQFF
TRBJ2-2 | NA | few | TRBV11-2 | TGTGCCAGCAGCTCCCTGCGATGGGGGGCCACCGGGGAGCTGTTTTTT | CASSSLRWGATGELFF
TRBJ2-1 | TRBD2 | NA | TRBV29-1 | TGCAGCGTTGAAGGCGGGGGACGGGTAGACTCCTACAATGAGCAGTTCTTC | CSVEGGGRVDSYNEQFF
TRBJ1-1 | NA | NA | TRBV3-1 | TGTGCCAGCAGCCAGGCCGTTCGGGGCACTGAAGCTTTCTTT | CASSQAVRGTEAFF
TRBJ2-1 | TRBD2 | NA | TRBV24-1 | TGTGCCACCAGTGCAGCGGGGGGTACCTACAATGAGCAGTTCTTC | CATSAAGGTYNEQFF
TRBJ1-1 | TRBD1 | NA | TRBV18 | TGTGCCAGCTCACCACCGCAGGGGGCCACTGCAGCTTTCTTT | CASSPPQGATAAFF
TRBJ2-1 | NA | many | TRBV7-9 | TGTGCCAGCAGTCCGTGGAGGGCTTCGGCGGAAGAGCAGTTCTTC | CASSPWRASAEEQFF
TRBJ1-5 | NA | few | TRBV29-1 | TGCAGCGTTGCGGCTGGAGGGGGGAGCAATCAGCCCCAGCATTTT | CSVAAGGGSNQPQHF
TRBJ2-7 | TRBD1 | NA | TRBV4-1 | TGCGCCAGCAGCCAGGTCTGGGACAGGGAAAACGAGCAGTACTTC | CASSQVWDRENEQYF
TRBJ1-1 | NA | NA | TRBV6-2/TRBV6-3 | TGTGCCAGCATAAATTCGGCGGCCACGGGCACTGAAGCTTTCTTT | CASINSAATGTEAFF
TRBJ1-2 | NA | NA | TRBV29-1 | TGCAGCGTTGTTAAGGGGGACTATGGCTACACCTTC | CSVVKGDYGYTF
TRBJ2-4 | NA | few | TRBV28 | TGTGCCAGCAGTTTTGCCGGTTTAGGGGCCGGAAACATTCAGTACTTC | CASSFAGLGAGNIQYF
TRBJ2-7 | TRBD1 | few | TRBV6-5 | TGTGCCAGCAGCCCCACCGGGACAGGGCGGTACGAGCAGTACTTC | CASSPTGTGRYEQYF
TRBJ1-4 | NA | many | TRBV4-1 | TGCGCCAGCAGCCAAGTCGGGGTAGGAAGGGGAGGAGAAAAACTGTTTTTT | CASSQVGVGRGGEKLFF
TRBJ1-1 | NA | NA | TRBV12-3/TRBV12-4 | TGTGCCAGCAGTTTGTCCTCCGCTGGCATGAACACTGAAGCTTTCTTT | CASSLSSAGMNTEAFF
TRBJ1-2 | TRBD1 | few | TRBV20-1 | TGCAGTGCTAGAGAGGCTCTTCGCGCGGGACAGGGGACCTATGGCTACACCTTC | CSAREALRAGQGTYGYTF
TRBJ2-7 | NA | many | TRBV12-3/TRBV12-4 | TGTGCCAGCAGTCCACAGGGTTTTAGCGAGCAGTACTTC | CASSPQGFSEQYF
TRBJ2-1 | NA | many | TRBV10-3 | TGTGCCATCAGTGGGCCTAGTGACAGTGGTGAGCAGTTCTTC | CAISGPSDSGEQFF
TRBJ2-3 | TRBD1 | NA | TRBV12-3/TRBV12-4 | TGTGCCAGCATCAACAGGGGAGCGCCTAGGACAGATACGCAGTATTTT | CASINRGAPRTDTQYF
TRBJ2-7 | TRBD1 | NA | TRBV3-1 | TGTGCCAGCAGCCAAGCGACAGGGGCATACGAGCAGTACTTC | CASSQATGAYEQYF
TRBJ2-1 | TRBD2 | many | TRBV5-1 | TGCGCCAGCAGCTTAACTAGCGGCAGCTCCTACAATGAGCAGTTCTTC | CASSLTSGSSYNEQFF
TRBJ1-2 | NA | NA | TRBV10-3 | TGTGCCATCACGGAGTACGGGCTGGATGGCTACACCTTC | CAITEYGLDGYTF
TRBJ1-1 | NA | many | TRBV19 | TGTGCCAGTAGTTCGGGGTTTACGAGGGCTGAAGCTTTCTTT | CASSSGFTRAEAFF
TRBJ2-4 | NA | many | TRBV12-3/TRBV12-4 | TGTGCCAGCAGCCATAATTCTCCCCAGAATCTTCAGTACTTC | CASSHNSPQNLQYF
TRBJ2-6 | TRBD2 | few | TRBV7-6 | TGTGCCAGCAGCTTAGGCCGGGGGGTGGCTTCCTCTGGGGCCAACGTCCTGACTTTC | CASSLGRGVASSGANVLTF
TRBJ2-2 | TRBD2 | NA | TRBV15 | TGTGCCACCAGCAGAGATGCGGGGGGCACCGGGGAGCTGTTTTTT | CATSRDAGGTGELFF
TRBJ2-7 | TRBD1 | few | TRBV2 | TGTGCCAGCAGGCCGGACAGGGGAAGCTCCTACGAGCAGTACTTC | CASRPDRGSSYEQYF
TRBJ2-5 | NA | NA | TRBV5-6 | TGTGCCAGCAGCCACCGGTACCAAGAGACCCAGTACTTC | CASSHRYQETQYF
TRBJ1-3 | TRBD1 | NA | TRBV29-1 | TGCAGCGTCAAGACAGGGTCAGGAAACACCATATATTTT | CSVKTGSGNTIYF
TRBJ1-5 | NA | once | TRBV27 | TGTGCCAGCAGGGGTTTGGCAGGGACGGATCAGCCCCAGCATTTT | CASRGLAGTDQPQHF